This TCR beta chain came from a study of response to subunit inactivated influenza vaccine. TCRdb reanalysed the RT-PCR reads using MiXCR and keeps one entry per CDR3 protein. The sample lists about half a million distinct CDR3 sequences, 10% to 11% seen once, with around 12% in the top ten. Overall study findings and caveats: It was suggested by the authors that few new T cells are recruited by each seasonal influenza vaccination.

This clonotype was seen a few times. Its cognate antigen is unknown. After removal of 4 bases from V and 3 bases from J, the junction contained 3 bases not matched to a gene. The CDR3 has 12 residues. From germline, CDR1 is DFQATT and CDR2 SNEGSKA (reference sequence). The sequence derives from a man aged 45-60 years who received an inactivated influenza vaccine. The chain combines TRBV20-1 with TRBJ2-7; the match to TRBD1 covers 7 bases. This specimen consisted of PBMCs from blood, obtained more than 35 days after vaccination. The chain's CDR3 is CSATGQYYEQYF. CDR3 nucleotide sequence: TGCAGTGCTACGGGACAGTACTACGAGCAGTACTTC.